These 8 T cell receptor beta chains were sequenced from one sample in a study of T-cell reconstitution after alpha-beta-depleted transplantation in children. Construction of the TCRbeta library involved unique molecular identifiers. TCRdb re-derived calls from the PCR reads in MiXCR, one entry per CDR3 protein. The sample contains approximately 350,000 distinct CDR3 sequences, roughly 17% of which appear only once. The sequencing here drew on PBMCs, mostly from graft donor cells, taken 360 days after TCRalphabeta/CD19-depleted stem cell transplant. The origin of the receptors is a male patient aged 2-15 years who had a stem cell transplant for acute lymphoblastic leukemia, so the T cells may come from the graft donor.

V and J are TRBV7-3 and TRBJ2-5, with TRBD1 identical over 7 bases. CDR1 and CDR2 from the germline V gene are SGHTA and FQGTGA. CDR3 length: 16 residues. J lost 5 bases, V lost 5 bases, and 14 bases had no gene match. The CDR3 DNA sequence: TGTGCCAGCAGCCTCGGGGACAGACAATGGGAGGAGACCCAGTACTTC. Translating gives CASSLGDRQWEETQYF.

This clonotype came up a few times. The chain combines TRBV28 with TRBJ2-1; D possibly corresponds to TRBD1 (5 bases). Germline values: CDR1 MDHEN, CDR2 SYDVKM. The CDR3 is 16 amino acids. V was shortened by 3 bases and J by 3 bases, with 15 bases between the two germline ends. As DNA, the CDR3 is TGTGCCAGCAGTTTTCGGACACTCAACCTCTACAATGAGCAGTTCTTC. Residues: CASSFRTLNLYNEQFF.

The chain couples TRBV18 to TRBJ1-5; weak D call: TRBD1 (6 bases). Germline V gives CDR1 KGHSH, CDR2 LQKENI. The CDR3 sequence is 16 residues long. The V gene lost 4 bases and the J gene lost 1 base, with 14 bases spanning the gap. The CDR3: CASSLGLGASNQPQHF. CDR3 coding DNA: TGTGCCAGCTCACTCGGTCTGGGGGCGAGCAATCAGCCCCAGCATTTT.

This clonotype occurred a few times. This sequence joins TRBV20-1 and TRBJ1-1, with 7 bases lining up with TRBD1. The CDR3 loop spans 15 amino acids. The germline V gene has CDR1 DFQATT and CDR2 SNEGSKA (reference sequence). V was pared by 0 bases and J by 1 base, with 5 bases of the junction left unmatched. This CDR3 reads CSARDWDRSNTEAFF. The CDR3, as DNA: TGCAGTGCTAGAGATTGGGACAGATCGAACACTGAAGCTTTCTTT.

V gene TRBV20-1 combines with J gene TRBJ2-7, with D hard to call. The CDR3 sequence is 12 residues long. With 3 bases removed from V and 3 bases from J, the gap between germline ends came to 9 bases. Germline V gives CDR1 DFQATT, CDR2 SNEGSKA (reference sequence). The CDR3 spells CSASSQIYEQYF. DNA for the CDR3: TGCAGTGCTAGTAGCCAGATCTACGAGCAGTACTTC.

A few counts support this clonotype. The CDR3 nucleotides read TGTGCCAGCAGTTTTGTAGGGCGGGAGAGTGGTGAGCAGTTCTTC. Amino acids: CASSFVGRESGEQFF. The chain employs TRBV6-5 and TRBJ2-1; 7 nucleotides align to TRBD2. The CDR3 contains 15 residues. Germline V CDR1 and CDR2: MNHEY, SVGAGI. J gave up 9 bases and V 4 bases, and 12 bases lay outside the gene matches.

This rearrangement joins TRBV15 to TRBJ2-6; unclear D gene. Deletions cut 1 base from V and 5 bases from J, with 9 bases between. From germline, CDR1 is LNHNV and CDR2 YYDKDF (reference sequence). The CDR3 spans 15 residues. The CDR3 reads CATSRGVKRANVLTF. The CDR3 DNA reads TGTGCCACCAGCAGAGGGGTTAAGAGGGCCAACGTCCTGACTTTC.

This clonotype was seen a few times. The chain joins TRBV20-1 to TRBJ2-1, with 8 positions matching TRBD2. After removal of 6 bases from V and 6 bases from J, the junction contained 4 bases not matched to a gene. CDR3 length equals 12 residues. The germline V gene has CDR1 DFQATT and CDR2 SNEGSKA (reference sequence). The CDR3 sequence: CSALTSANEQFF. The CDR3 DNA is TGCAGTGCCCTGACTAGCGCCAATGAGCAGTTCTTC.